Below are 30 T cell receptor beta chains sequenced from a single sample in a study of shared T cell receptors in the human thymus (dated by TCRdb to the early 2020s). Library prep was done by the immunoSEQ multiplex PCR assay. TCRdb's version of the immuneACCESS table is confined to in-frame rearrangements and falls short of the full clone set. An unresolved V gene accounts for under half of the shortfall where checked; the remainder is of unknown origin. This sample is represented by hundreds of thousands of clones; 87% of them were singletons. In total, the top ten clones hold 0.0094% of the sample. This sample was shared with a second study, whose subject was human thymus T cells.

What was sequenced was thymocytes. The receptors were sampled from a boy under two years old with a congenital heart defect. Donor details come from another sample of the same person, matched by shared clones.

The rearrangement uses TRBV27 and TRBJ2-3; D may be TRBD1 (5 bases). CDR3 length: 15 residues. Germline V gene data show CDR1 as MNHEY and CDR2 as SMNVEV (reference sequence). Trimming shortened V by 5 bases and J by 4 bases, and 16 bases separated the two germline ends. CDR3 sequence (DNA): TGTGCCAGCAGTCCCCGAGCAGGGTCTCCAGATACGCAGTATTTT. Its translation: CASSPRAGSPDTQYF.

This chain joins TRBV15 and TRBJ1-2; D gene ambiguous. The germline V gene encodes CDR1 LNHNV and CDR2 YYDKDF (reference sequence). V shed 2 bases and J shed 4 bases, with 8 bases lying between them. The CDR3 is 13 amino acids. The CDR3 nucleotides are TGTGCCACCAGCAGACAGGTCCCCTATGGCTACACCTTC. The encoded protein is CATSRQVPYGYTF.

The CDR3, as DNA: TGTGCCAGCAGTAAATTGGGGGGGCCGTTTGATACGCAGTATTTT. Its protein is CASSKLGGPFDTQYF. V and J are TRBV7-8 and TRBJ2-3; TRBD2 might be the D (7 bases). Germline V gene lookup returns CDR1 SGHVS and CDR2 FQNEAQ. Trimming took 6 bases from V and 6 from J, leaving 19 bases between them. The CDR3 length is 15 residues. The complete variable domain, with remaining parts taken from reference TRBV7-8 and TRBJ2-3, reads GAGVSQSPRYKVAKRGQDVALRCDPISGHVSLFWYQQALGQGPEFLTYFQNEAQLDKSGLPSDRFFAERPEGSVSTLKIQRTQQEDSAVYLCASSKLGGPFDTQYFGPGTRLTVL.

This clone has a single count. This chain connects TRBV5-6 to TRBJ2-1, with 14 positions matching TRBD2. The CDR3 consists of 19 residues. Germline CDR1 and CDR2: SGHDT and YYEEEE. V lost 0 bases, J lost 4 bases, and 9 bases stayed unmatched. The CDR3: CASSLDLGTSGSHYNEQFF. CDR3 nucleotides: TGTGCCAGCAGCTTGGATCTCGGGACTAGCGGGAGTCATTACAATGAGCAGTTCTTC.

This clone has more than one count but fewer than ten. The chain has TRBV28 and TRBJ2-1; 8 bases fit TRBD2. This CDR3 is 13 amino acids long. V lost 6 bases and J lost 15; bases outside the gene matches: 13. Per the germline V gene, CDR1 is MDHEN and CDR2 is SYDVKM. In DNA form, the CDR3 reads TGTGCCAGCAGCAAGACCATTAGCGGGAAAGTGTTCTTC. As protein: CASSKTISGKVFF.

V and J are TRBV5-1 and TRBJ2-2, with 7 positions matching TRBD1. Trimming cost V 7 bases and J 6 bases; bases outside gene matches: 6. The length of the CDR3 is 13 residues. Germline loops: CDR1 SGHRS, CDR2 YFSETQ. Here the CDR3 reads CASRTGGSGELFF. In DNA, the CDR3 is TGCGCCAGCCGGACAGGTGGTTCCGGGGAGCTGTTTTTT.

This chain connects TRBV27 to TRBJ2-1; maybe TRBD2 (7 bases). The CDR3 runs 18 residues. The V end lost 7 bases, the J end lost 3 bases, and 25 bases lay between the germline ends. From germline, CDR1 is MNHEY and CDR2 SMNVEV (reference sequence). The CDR3 sequence: CASTQGPLGGDRYNEQFF. The DNA for the CDR3 is TGTGCCAGCACCCAAGGGCCTCTAGGGGGGGACCGCTACAATGAGCAGTTCTTC.

Points on this clone: The identical CDR3 is also encoded by other nucleotide sequences in the sample. The rearrangement links TRBV7-9 to TRBJ2-1, with unresolved D. Germline V CDR1 and CDR2: SEHNR, FQNEAQ (reference sequence). The CDR3 spans 14 residues. V lost 5 bases to trimming and J lost 4 bases, with 12 bases between them. The CDR3 DNA reads as TGTGCCAGCAGCCCTCCCGGGTCTTACAATGAGCAGTTCTTC. This encodes CASSPPGSYNEQFF.

CDR3 nucleotides: TGTGCCAGCAGTTTAGGGCAGAGCACCGGGGAGCTGTTTTTT. Translating it yields CASSLGQSTGELFF. The V call is TRBV28, the J call TRBJ2-2; D is ambiguous. V was cut by 2 bases and J by 4 bases, with 8 bases left in between. From germline, CDR1 is MDHEN and CDR2 SYDVKM. The CDR3 totals 14 residues.

This sequence joins TRBV29-1 and TRBJ2-1; 9 bases align to TRBD2. Germline CDR1 SQVTM, CDR2 ANQGSEA. CDR3 length equals 15 residues. V lost 7 bases to trimming and J lost 6 bases; unmatched junction nucleotides: 13. As DNA, the CDR3 is TGCAGCGCCGCCTGGCGGGAGGGTGAAGGCAATGAGCAGTTCTTC. Translated, it gives CSAAWREGEGNEQFF.

In this sample, this clone turned up once. The chain links TRBV27 to TRBJ2-1; 8 bases line up with TRBD2. Germline CDR1 reads MNHEY; CDR2 reads SMNVEV (reference sequence). The J segment lost 5 bases and the V segment lost 2 bases, leaving 5 bases of the junction unmatched. This CDR3 region has 15 residues. The CDR3 DNA reads TGTGCCAGCAGTTTAACCGGGAGGGCCCACAATGAGCAGTTCTTC. Translation: CASSLTGRAHNEQFF.

This clone was seen once. The rearrangement uses TRBV6-1 and TRBJ2-7; D is perhaps TRBD2 (5 bases). Per the germline V gene, CDR1 is MNHNS and CDR2 is SASEGT. Trimming left V 3 bases short and J 5 bases short, with 20 bases between. This CDR3 comprises 16 residues. CDR3 in amino acids: CASSERNRGPYNEQYF. The DNA for the CDR3 is TGTGCCAGCAGTGAGCGCAACAGAGGGCCATACAACGAGCAGTACTTC.

The J gene is TRBJ1-2, the V gene TRBV4-1, with D possibly TRBD1 on 6 matching bases. CDR1 and CDR2 (germline): MGHRA, YSYEKL. The V end lost 0 bases, the J end lost 10 bases, and 24 bases lay between the germline ends. The CDR3 runs to 17 residues. CDR3 sequence: CASSQDLSREDRNIYTF. The CDR3 DNA sequence: TGCGCCAGCAGCCAAGATTTGTCACGCGAGGACAGAAACATCTACACCTTC.

J is TRBJ2-2 and V is TRBV7-3; the match to TRBD1 covers 7 bases. V gave up 3 bases and J gave up 3 bases; unmatched junction bases: 4. CDR3 length: 15 amino acids. CDR1 and CDR2 (germline): SGHTA, FQGTGA. Here the CDR3 DNA reads TGTGCCAGCAGCTTGACAGGGTGGGACACCGGGGAGCTGTTTTTT. It translates to CASSLTGWDTGELFF.

V is TRBV28 and J is TRBJ2-5; possibly TRBD1 for D (6 bases). This CDR3 contains 13 residues. CDR1 and CDR2 (germline): MDHEN, SYDVKM. V was shortened by 7 bases and J by 3 bases, with 12 bases between the two germline ends. CDR3 coding DNA: TGTGCCAGCACTGGACAGAAAGAAGAGACCCAGTACTTC. Its translation is CASTGQKEETQYF.

J is TRBJ1-6 and V is TRBV5-1; D is possibly TRBD1 (5 bases). V was clipped by 5 bases and J by 1 base, with 7 bases between them. Germline CDR1 SGHRS, CDR2 YFSETQ. CDR3 length: 14 residues. CDR3 DNA sequence: TGCGCCAGCAGGGGGGGGTCCTATAATTCACCCCTCCACTTT. Its protein product is CASRGGSYNSPLHF.

This clone was observed a single time. This chain uses TRBV4-1 with TRBJ1-1; D is uncertain. CDR1 and CDR2 (germline): MGHRA, YSYEKL. V lost 3 bases, J lost 1 base, and 9 bases lay in between. The CDR3 runs to 14 residues. CDR3 loop: CASSQQDPNTEAFF. DNA for the CDR3: TGCGCCAGCAGCCAGCAGGATCCGAACACTGAAGCTTTCTTT.

The chain recombines TRBV29-1 with TRBJ2-5, with TRBD1 as a possible D gene (8 bases). The end of the DNA aligns better with TRBJ2-7, so the J call may be wrong. The CDR3 totals 18 residues. The germline V gene has CDR1 SQVTM and CDR2 ANQGSEA. The DNA of the CDR3 is TGCAGCGTTGAAGATCCCACCGGACAGGGCGGGGGCTACTACGAGCAGTACTTC. It specifies CSVEDPTGQGGGYYEQYF.

This chain links TRBV18 with TRBJ1-1; 8 bases agree with TRBD1. This CDR3 spans 16 amino acids. V was pared by 3 bases and J by 9 bases, with 15 bases of the junction left unmatched. Germline CDR1 reads KGHSH; CDR2 reads LQKENI. DNA for the CDR3: TGTGCCAGCTCACCGTTGGATTCCCCAGGGGGCTGCAAAGCTTTCTTT. Amino acids: CASSPLDSPGGCKAFF.

The V call is TRBV27, the J call TRBJ2-6; D is perhaps TRBD1 (6 bases). Trimming stripped 1 base from V and 0 bases from J, with 10 bases between. Germline V lookup: CDR1 MNHEY, CDR2 SMNVEV (reference sequence). The CDR3 length is 17 residues. The DNA for the CDR3 is TGTGCCAGCAGTTTATTCCGGGACACCTCTGGGGCCAACGTCCTGACTTTC. Translating it yields CASSLFRDTSGANVLTF. Variable domain in full (rest from reference TRBV27 and TRBJ2-6): EAQVTQNPRYLITVTGKKLTVTCSQNMNHEYMSWYRQDPGLGLRQIYYSMNVEVTDKGDVPEGYKVSRKEKRNFPLILESPSPNQTSLYFCASSLFRDTSGANVLTFGAGSRLTVL.

V and J are TRBV14 and TRBJ2-7; TRBD1 matches at 8 bases. Unmatched junction bases numbered 12, after V lost 0 bases and J lost 2 bases. The CDR3 is made up of 18 amino acids. From germline, CDR1 is SGHDN and CDR2 FVKESK. In DNA form, the CDR3 reads TGTGCCAGCAGCCAAGAGCGAGGATGGGACAGGAGTCCCTACGAGCAGTACTTC. Its translation is CASSQERGWDRSPYEQYF. Combining the CDR3 with reference TRBV14 and TRBJ2-7 gives the whole variable domain EAGVTQFPSHSVIEKGQTVTLRCDPISGHDNLYWYRRVMGKEIKFLLHFVKESKQDESGMPNNRFLAERTGGTYSTLKVQPAELEDSGVYFCASSQERGWDRSPYEQYFGPGTRLTVT.

The chain recombines TRBV10-3 with TRBJ2-1; 12 nucleotides line up with TRBD2. CDR3 length: 17 amino acids. Losses at the gene ends were 6 bases for V and 7 bases for J; bases not matched to a gene: 13. Germline-derived CDR1 and CDR2 are ENHRY and SYGVKD. DNA of the CDR3: TGTGCCATCAGCCGATCGGCTAGCGGGGGGGCCGATAATGAGCAGTTCTTC. This translates into CAISRSASGGADNEQFF.

The V and J genes are TRBV19 and TRBJ1-2; D is undetermined. CDR1 is LNHDA, CDR2 SQIVND, per germline (reference sequence). V was shortened by 5 bases and J by 2 bases, with 9 bases between the two germline ends. The length of the CDR3 is 13 residues. The CDR3 DNA reads as TGTGCCAGTAGTCCCCACAGAAACTATGGCTACACCTTC. Encoded protein: CASSPHRNYGYTF. Full variable domain (outside the CDR3, taken from reference TRBV19 and TRBJ1-2): DGGITQSPKYLFRKEGQNVTLSCEQNLNHDAMYWYRQDPGQGLRLIYYSQIVNDFQKGDIAEGYSVSREKKESFPLTVTSAQKNPTAFYLCASSPHRNYGYTFGSGTRLTVV.

About this clone itself: The identical CDR3 is also encoded by other nucleotide sequences in the sample. V gene TRBV28 combines with J gene TRBJ1-6; no reliable D call. The V and J ends lost 5 bases and 4 bases respectively, with 15 bases between them. The CDR3 extends over 16 amino acids. The germline CDR1 and CDR2 sequences are MDHEN and SYDVKM. The CDR3 bases are TGTGCCAGCAGTCCTCTTCCAAGGCGGTATAATTCACCCCTCCACTTT. This codes for CASSPLPRRYNSPLHF. Full variable domain (missing parts from reference TRBV28 and TRBJ1-6): DVKVTQSSRYLVKRTGEKVFLECVQDMDHENMFWYRQDPGLGLRLIYFSYDVKMKEKGDIPEGYSVSREKKERFSLILESASTNQTSMYLCASSPLPRRYNSPLHFGNGTRLTVT.

The chain links TRBV5-1 to TRBJ2-7, with 9 bases identical to TRBD1. This CDR3 has 13 residues. Unmatched junction bases numbered 3, after V lost 7 bases and J lost 1 base. The germline gives CDR1 SGHRS, CDR2 YFSETQ. The CDR3 spells CASPGTGSYEQYF. The CDR3 DNA sequence: TGCGCCAGCCCCGGGACAGGGTCCTACGAGCAGTACTTC.

The CDR3 DNA follows: TGTGCCAGCAGTTTCGGGACAAACCATCAGCTCTACGAGCAGTACTTC. Protein product: CASSFGTNHQLYEQYF. The chain recombines TRBV27 with TRBJ2-7; a weak D match, TRBD1 (6 bases). V lost 3 bases and J 3 bases, leaving 18 bases between the germline ends. This CDR3 is built from 16 residues. Germline V CDR1 and CDR2: MNHEY, SMNVEV (reference sequence).

This rearrangement joins TRBV7-9 to TRBJ1-2, with 7 bases fitting TRBD1. The CDR3 sequence is 12 residues long. Trimming took 3 bases from V and 6 from J; bases not matched to a gene: 1. The germline V gene encodes CDR1 SEHNR and CDR2 FQNEAQ (reference sequence). CDR3 nucleotides: TGTGCCAGCAGCTTCGACAGGGATGGCTACACCTTC. This codes for CASSFDRDGYTF.

V and J are TRBV4-3 and TRBJ1-1, with D uncertain. Germline V gene data show CDR1 as LGHNA and CDR2 as YSLEER. The ends were cut back, 4 bases at V and 0 bases at J, with 9 bases in the middle. CDR3 length: 14 amino acids. The CDR3 loop reads CASSRSGVNTEAFF. CDR3 nucleotides: TGCGCCAGCAGCCGGTCCGGGGTGAACACTGAAGCTTTCTTT.

The rearrangement joins TRBV28 to TRBJ2-7, with 8 bases fitting TRBD2. The CDR3 has 16 residues. J lost 4 bases, V lost 4 bases, and 12 bases had no gene match. In germline, CDR1 is MDHEN, CDR2 SYDVKM. CDR3 sequence (DNA): TGTGCCAGCAGTTCTCCCCCGGGAGGGCTCGGTTACGAGCAGTACTTC. Translation: CASSSPPGGLGYEQYF. Full variable domain (remainder filled in from reference TRBV28 and TRBJ2-7): DVKVTQSSRYLVKRTGEKVFLECVQDMDHENMFWYRQDPGLGLRLIYFSYDVKMKEKGDIPEGYSVSREKKERFSLILESASTNQTSMYLCASSSPPGGLGYEQYFGPGTRLTVT.

This chain uses TRBV4-1 with TRBJ2-7, with 14 bases lining up with TRBD2. J was trimmed by 0 bases and V by 4 bases; bases with no gene match: 8. The germline CDR1 and CDR2 sequences are MGHRA and YSYEKL. This CDR3 comprises 18 residues. CDR3 nucleotides: TGCGCCAGCAGCCGGGGACTAGCGGGGGATAGGAGCTCCTACGAGCAGTACTTC. It codes for CASSRGLAGDRSSYEQYF.